This paragraph reports one T cell receptor (beta chain). Its antigen is unidentified. TCRdb's table, derived via immunoSEQ multiplex PCR, lists solely in-frame clones and lacks some. The data hold about 280,000 clones, with more than 75% observed a single time. Treatment in this sample: roughly 20 received Ad26.COV2.S at low or high dose, single or two shots; about five received placebo; per-sample allocation not given. Sampling occurred on day 63 after the first vaccine or placebo injection. The record originates from a study of Ad26.COV2.S vaccination and SARS-CoV-2 variants. Findings and caveats of the study: Those who received vaccine or placebo ended up with similar non-spike TCR breadth.

Looked up from germline, CDR1 is SGHTA and CDR2 is FQGNSA. The length of the CDR3 is 16 residues. Trimming took 5 bases from V and 7 from J; bases not matched to a gene: 11. The clonotype comes from a person aged 18-60 years who received the Ad26.COV2.S COVID-19 vaccine or a placebo. The chain combines TRBV7-2 with TRBJ2-1; 10 bases fit TRBD2. Sequences were derived from peripheral blood, sampled in a trial of Ad26.COV2.S vaccine versus placebo. CDR3 DNA: TGTGCCAGCAGCCCCGGGACTAGCGAGAATCCTAATGAGCAGTTCTTC. Translated: CASSPGTSENPNEQFF.